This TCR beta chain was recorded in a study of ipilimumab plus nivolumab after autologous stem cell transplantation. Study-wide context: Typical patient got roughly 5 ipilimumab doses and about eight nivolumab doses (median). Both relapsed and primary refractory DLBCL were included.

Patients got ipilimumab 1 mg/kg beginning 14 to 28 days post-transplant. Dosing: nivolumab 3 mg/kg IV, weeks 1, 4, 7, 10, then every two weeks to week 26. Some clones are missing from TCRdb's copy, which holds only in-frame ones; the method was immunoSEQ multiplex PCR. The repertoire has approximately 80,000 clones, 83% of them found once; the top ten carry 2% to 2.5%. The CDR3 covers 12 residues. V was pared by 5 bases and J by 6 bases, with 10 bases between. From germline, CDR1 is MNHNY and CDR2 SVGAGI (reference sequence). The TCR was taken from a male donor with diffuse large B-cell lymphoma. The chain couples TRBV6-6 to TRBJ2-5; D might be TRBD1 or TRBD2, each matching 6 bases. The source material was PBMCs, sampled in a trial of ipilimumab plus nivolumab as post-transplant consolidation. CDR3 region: CASSLRGQTQYF. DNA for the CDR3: TGTGCCAGCAGTCTCCGGGGGCAGACCCAGTACTTC.